This entry describes one TCR beta chain. The antigen is undetermined. One base away lies a much larger clone, so this may be a sequencing read error. The CDR3 covers 13 residues. Looked up from germline, CDR1 is SGDLS and CDR2 is YYNGEE. The data originate from a study of T-cell memory formation after mild COVID-19. Overall study context: Largely, TCR clusters stayed within a single donor.

5'RACE with constant-segment primers yielded barcoded, UMI-tagged TCR alpha and TCR beta cDNA libraries. TCRdb reprocessed the 5' RACE reads with MiXCR, giving one entry per CDR3 protein. The sample has around 450,000 distinct CDR3 sequences, approximately 24% seen once. Study observations and caveats: The authors did not confirm SARS-CoV-2 specificity of second-wave clones peaking day 37. Pre-infection memory held some responding clones, suggesting pre-existing cross-reactive T cells responded.

Sequenced material: PBMCs or a T cell subset sorted from them (not recorded which). The V gene is TRBV9, the J gene TRBJ1-1; 7 bases map to TRBD1. This sequence was found in an adult woman who had mild COVID-19 (a few samples of this study predate the infection). Cell type and time point are not known. CDR3 coding DNA: TGTGCCAGCAGCCCCTGGACAGGTCGTGAATCTTTCTTT. It encodes CASSPWTGRESFF. The whole variable domain, remainder taken from reference TRBV9 and TRBJ1-1, is DSGVTQTPKHLITATGQRVTLRCSPRSGDLSVYWYQQSLDQGLQFLIQYYNGEERAKGNILERFSAQQFPDLHSELNLSSLELGDSALYFCASSPWTGRESFFGQGTRLTVV.